One sample yielded the 31 T cell receptor beta chains listed below, sequenced in a study of CD8 T cells in ankylosing spondylitis. TCRdb processed the 5' RACE reads anew with MiXCR; each CDR3 protein has one entry. The sample has around 230,000 distinct CDR3 sequences, around 9.1% seen once; the top ten hold approximately 6.2%. Sequenced material: blood, either unsorted or a sorted T cell fraction (not recorded which). These receptors came from a male donor with ankylosing spondylitis or in good health (not recorded which).

This clonotype was detected ten times or more. The chain links TRBV7-2 to TRBJ2-5, with TRBD2 matching over 10 bases. Looked up from germline, CDR1 is SGHTA and CDR2 is FQGNSA. The CDR3 is 16 residues long. V gave up 5 bases and J gave up 4 bases; unmatched junction bases: 10. CDR3: CASSPRRVAGGETQYF. The CDR3 DNA is TGTGCCAGCAGCCCCAGGAGGGTAGCGGGAGGAGAGACCCAGTACTTC. Full variable domain (outside the CDR3, taken from reference TRBV7-2 and TRBJ2-5): GAGVSQSPSNKVTEKGKDVELRCDPISGHTALYWYRQSLGQGLEFLIYFQGNSAPDKSGLPSDRFSAERTGGSVSTLTIQRTQQEDSAVYLCASSPRRVAGGETQYFGPGTRLLVL.

This clonotype was seen only a few times. The genes are TRBV5-5 and TRBJ2-3, with 7 bases aligning to TRBD2. The CDR3 consists of 17 residues. Germline V lookup: CDR1 SGHKS, CDR2 YYEKEE (reference sequence). The ends lost 4 bases at V and 4 bases at J; junction bases unmatched: 15. CDR3 residues: CASSPRGIAAESDTQYF. CDR3 nucleotides: TGTGCCAGCAGCCCGCGGGGGATCGCAGCAGAATCAGATACGCAGTATTTT.

This clonotype was detected ten times or more. The chain is built from TRBV27 and TRBJ2-1; no reliable D call. Germline CDR1 MNHEY, CDR2 SMNVEV (reference sequence). Trimming took off 5 bases at V and 10 bases at J, with 15 bases between the two ends. This CDR3 contains 13 residues. Here the CDR3 DNA reads TGTGCCAGCAGTATAGCCCGGATAGGGGAGCAGTTCTTC. Amino acids: CASSIARIGEQFF.

This chain links TRBV7-3 with TRBJ1-1; 10 bases match TRBD1. The CDR3 consists of 13 residues. Trimming took 5 bases from V and 10 from J; bases not matched to a gene: 7. The germline V gene encodes CDR1 SGHTA and CDR2 FQGTGA. The CDR3 here is CASSPGQGVSAFF. The CDR3 DNA follows: TGTGCCAGCAGCCCTGGACAGGGGGTATCAGCTTTCTTT.

This clonotype was picked up many times. The chain carries TRBV27 and TRBJ1-6; 7 positions agree with TRBD1. The CDR3 is made up of 13 amino acids. Germline V gene data show CDR1 as MNHEY and CDR2 as SMNVEV (reference sequence). V lost 3 bases, J lost 12 bases, and 5 bases stayed unmatched. The CDR3 DNA reads TGTGCCAGCAGTTTGGGCAGGGGGTTACCCCTCCACTTT. It is translated as CASSLGRGLPLHF.

This clonotype has just a few counts. The genes are TRBV29-1 and TRBJ2-7, with D tentatively TRBD1 (5 bases). This CDR3 is 13 amino acids long. Trimming removed 6 bases from V and 4 bases from J, with 16 bases in between. Per germline, CDR1 SQVTM and CDR2 ANQGSEA. The CDR3 DNA is TGCAGCGTGGGGCACCGCCAAAGGTACGAGCAGTACTTC. Translated, it gives CSVGHRQRYEQYF.

This clonotype was picked up many times. V and J are TRBV5-1 and TRBJ2-5; D may be TRBD1 (6 bases). The V and J ends lost 0 bases and 4 bases respectively, with 10 bases between them. CDR1 SGHRS and CDR2 YFSETQ come from the germline V gene. The length of the CDR3 is 14 residues. The CDR3 loop reads CASSLGTVRETQYF. The CDR3 DNA is TGCGCCAGCAGCTTGGGGACAGTCAGAGAGACCCAGTACTTC.

This clonotype was seen at least ten times. The chain links TRBV5-1 to TRBJ1-2; possible D gene TRBD1, 6 bases. V was cut by 2 bases and J by 2 bases, with 7 bases left in between. CDR1 SGHRS and CDR2 YFSETQ come from the germline V gene. The CDR3 spans 13 residues. CDR3 residues: CASSFDRNYGYTF. The CDR3 nucleotides read TGCGCCAGCAGCTTCGACAGGAACTATGGCTACACCTTC.

This clonotype was detected ten times or more. The chain couples TRBV7-2 to TRBJ2-5; the match to TRBD2 covers 13 bases. The germline CDR1 and CDR2 sequences are SGHTA and FQGNSA. V shed 4 bases, J shed 5 bases, and the junction held 10 bases outside the gene matches. There are 17 residues in the CDR3. The CDR3 nucleotides read TGTGCCAGCAGCTCAAAACTAGCGGGAGGGCCGCAGGAGACCCAGTACTTC. Translation gives CASSSKLAGGPQETQYF.

The genes are TRBV7-8 and TRBJ2-3, with D perhaps assigned TRBD1 or TRBD2 (5 bases each). The CDR3 has 15 residues. The germline gives CDR1 SGHVS, CDR2 FQNEAQ. V was trimmed by 5 bases and J by 1 base, leaving 13 bases between them. The CDR3 spells CASSRTRDRTDTQYF. In DNA, the CDR3 is TGTGCCAGCAGCCGAACGAGGGACCGCACAGATACGCAGTATTTT.

This clonotype has a count of ten or more. The chain is built from TRBV7-2 and TRBJ2-1; 7 positions match TRBD2. V gave up 4 bases and J gave up 13 bases; unmatched junction bases: 7. Germline loops: CDR1 SGHTA, CDR2 FQGNSA. The length of the CDR3 is 12 residues. This chain's CDR3 is CASSSGLGLQFF. DNA of the CDR3: TGTGCCAGCAGCTCAGGACTAGGACTCCAGTTCTTC. Full variable domain (rest looked up from reference TRBV7-2 and TRBJ2-1): GAGVSQSPSNKVTEKGKDVELRCDPISGHTALYWYRQSLGQGLEFLIYFQGNSAPDKSGLPSDRFSAERTGGSVSTLTIQRTQQEDSAVYLCASSSGLGLQFFGPGTRLTVL.

There are many counts of this clonotype. This chain's CDR3 is CASRDSGSSYNEQFF. As DNA, the CDR3 is TGTGCCAGCAGAGATAGCGGGAGCTCCTACAATGAGCAGTTCTTC. V usage is TRBV6-2 or TRBV6-3 and J usage is TRBJ2-1; 9 bases match TRBD2. The length of the CDR3 is 15 residues. CDR1 is MNHEY, CDR2 SVGEGT, per germline. Trimming removed 6 bases from V and 0 bases from J; junction bases left unmatched: 3.

In its sample, this clonotype was seen many times. The genes are TRBV6-2 or TRBV6-3 and TRBJ1-1; D uncertain. The germline V and J ends were trimmed by 2 bases and 6 bases, with 7 bases remaining between them. CDR1 is MNHEY, CDR2 SVGEGT, per germline. The CDR3 has 12 residues. CDR3 region: CASSYRSAEAFF. The CDR3 region has the DNA TGTGCCAGCAGTTACCGGAGCGCTGAAGCTTTCTTT.

This clonotype was seen ten or more times. The chain employs TRBV5-6 and TRBJ2-3, with TRBD2 matching 8 bases. Trimming cost V 2 bases and J 0 bases; bases outside gene matches: 2. The CDR3 is made up of 15 amino acids. Per germline, CDR1 SGHDT and CDR2 YYEEEE. The CDR3 spells CASSLLADSTDTQYF. The CDR3 region has the DNA TGTGCCAGCAGCTTACTAGCGGACAGCACAGATACGCAGTATTTT.

Many counts were recorded for this clonotype. The V call is TRBV7-2, the J call TRBJ2-5; the match to TRBD2 covers 11 bases. In germline, CDR1 is SGHTA, CDR2 FQGNSA. This CDR3 comprises 16 residues. Unmatched junction bases numbered 4, after V lost 0 bases and J lost 4 bases. The CDR3 sequence is CASSLALAGGIETQYF. The CDR3 bases are TGTGCCAGCAGCTTAGCCCTAGCGGGAGGTATAGAGACCCAGTACTTC.

In the case of this clonotype: With a much larger clone just one base away, this may be a read error. The chain is built from TRBV12-3 or TRBV12-4 and TRBJ1-2; D possibly corresponds to TRBD1 (5 bases). The CDR3 contains 13 residues. The CDR3 nucleotides read TGTGCCAGCAGTACCGGGGGGAACTATGGCTACCCCTTC. Amino acids: CASSTGGNYGYPF.

The chain combines TRBV14 with TRBJ2-1; the match to TRBD2 covers 12 bases. There are 15 residues in the CDR3. V was clipped by 4 bases and J by 4 bases; unmatched bases: 2. Germline loops: CDR1 SGHDN, CDR2 FVKESK. The CDR3 DNA follows: TGTGCCAGCAGCCGAACTAGCGGGGGGTACAATGAGCAGTTCTTC. Its protein product is CASSRTSGGYNEQFF.

This clonotype was counted at least ten times. This sequence joins TRBV20-1 and TRBJ2-1, with D perhaps TRBD2 (6 bases). The CDR3 sequence is 16 residues long. V gave up 0 bases and J gave up 0 bases, with 12 bases separating them. CDR1 is DFQATT, CDR2 SNEGSKA, per germline (reference sequence). In nucleotides, the CDR3 is TGCAGTGCTAGAGATCAAAACGGGAGCTCCTACAATGAGCAGTTCTTC. Translation gives CSARDQNGSSYNEQFF.

At least ten counts were recorded for this clonotype. This sequence joins TRBV6-2 or TRBV6-3 and TRBJ1-1, with a possible D match to TRBD1 (5 bases). V lost 6 bases, J lost 4 bases, and 21 bases lay in between. Germline values: CDR1 MNHEY, CDR2 SVGEGT. This CDR3 is 16 amino acids long. This CDR3 reads CASRNSRRGVITEAFF. CDR3 sequence (DNA): TGTGCCAGCAGGAACTCCCGGAGAGGGGTGATCACTGAAGCTTTCTTT.

The V and J genes are TRBV18 and TRBJ2-1; TRBD1 aligns across 9 bases. In germline, CDR1 is KGHSH, CDR2 LQKENI. The CDR3 consists of 16 residues. The J segment lost 3 bases and the V segment lost 6 bases, leaving 9 bases of the junction unmatched. CDR3 DNA: TGTGCCAGCTCCATAACAGGGGGCCCCAGCTACAATGAGCAGTTCTTC. This gives the protein CASSITGGPSYNEQFF.

This clonotype has only a few counts. The rearrangement links TRBV4-3 to TRBJ2-7, with D unresolved. CDR3 size: 12 residues. With 0 bases removed from V and 6 bases from J, the gap between germline ends came to 6 bases. The germline V gene has CDR1 LGHNA and CDR2 YSLEER. CDR3: CASSQDGREQYF. CDR3 bases: TGCGCCAGCAGCCAAGATGGGCGCGAGCAGTACTTC.

This clonotype was counted many times. V is TRBV7-9 and J is TRBJ1-1, with D perhaps TRBD1 (5 bases). The V and J ends lost 5 bases and 11 bases respectively, with 12 bases between them. Germline V gives CDR1 SEHNR, CDR2 FQNEAQ (reference sequence). This CDR3 is 11 amino acids long. The CDR3 region has the DNA TGTGCCAGCAGCCTACCGGACACGGCTTTCTTT. Amino acid sequence: CASSLPDTAFF.

The chain recombines TRBV18 with TRBJ2-3, with D uncertain. Germline assignment: CDR1 KGHSH and CDR2 LQKENI. V was clipped by 5 bases and J by 2 bases, with 5 bases between them. CDR3 size: 12 residues. In DNA form, the CDR3 reads TGTGCCAGCTCAGCACTCACAGATACGCAGTATTTT. Its protein is CASSALTDTQYF.

This clonotype has at least ten counts. The chain is built from TRBV20-1 and TRBJ2-3; D possibly matches TRBD1 or TRBD2 (5 bases each). The germline V gene encodes CDR1 DFQATT and CDR2 SNEGSKA (reference sequence). CDR3 length equals 17 residues. Trimming took 4 bases from V and 0 from J, leaving 20 bases between them. As DNA, the CDR3 is TGCAGTGCTACGAGGCCGAGGGGAGCTAGAAGCACAGATACGCAGTATTTT. It translates to CSATRPRGARSTDTQYF.

In its sample, this clonotype was seen many times. V and J are TRBV25-1 and TRBJ2-3; maybe TRBD1 (5 bases). Germline assignment: CDR1 MGHDK and CDR2 SYGVNS. The CDR3 totals 15 residues. Trimming pared 1 base from V and 0 bases from J, leaving 8 bases between. The CDR3 coding sequence is TGTGCCAGCAGTGAATCGACAGCTAGCACAGATACGCAGTATTTT. This sequence encodes CASSESTASTDTQYF.

This clonotype was detected many times. The chain uses TRBV20-1 and TRBJ2-1; 9 bases align to TRBD1. The CDR3 has 13 residues. Germline values: CDR1 DFQATT, CDR2 SNEGSKA (reference sequence). V lost 5 bases, J lost 9 bases, and 8 bases stayed unmatched. The DNA of the CDR3 is TGCAGTGCTCCCCGGACAGGGGAGGGTGAGCAGTTCTTC. It specifies CSAPRTGEGEQFF.

This clonotype occurred a few times. The chain uses TRBV18 and TRBJ2-2; 10 bases are shared with TRBD1. CDR1 and CDR2 (germline): KGHSH, LQKENI. The CDR3 consists of 17 residues. Germline trimming cut 4 bases from V and 6 bases from J; bases unmatched to any gene: 11. The CDR3 DNA reads TGTGCCAGCTCACGAACCACACCCGGGACAGGGGCCGGGGAGCTGTTTTTT. Translation: CASSRTTPGTGAGELFF.

This clonotype was seen ten or more times. The chain uses TRBV11-2 and TRBJ2-7, with D hard to call. The germline V and J ends were trimmed by 2 bases and 0 bases, with 8 bases remaining between them. CDR1 and CDR2 from the germline V gene are SGHAT and FQNNGV. This CDR3 spans 14 amino acids. For the CDR3, the DNA is TGTGCCAGCAGCTTAAGAGCAGTCTCCTACGAGCAGTACTTC. This translates into CASSLRAVSYEQYF.

In its sample, this clonotype was seen many times. This chain's CDR3 is CSASTSSGGQTSTDTQYF. In nucleotides, the CDR3 is TGCAGTGCTAGCACCTCTAGCGGGGGGCAAACTAGCACAGATACGCAGTATTTT. The chain is built from TRBV20-1 and TRBJ2-3; the match to TRBD2 covers 11 bases. CDR1 and CDR2 (germline): DFQATT, SNEGSKA (reference sequence). After removal of 3 bases from V and 0 bases from J, the junction contained 11 bases not matched to a gene. This CDR3 spans 18 amino acids.

As for this clonotype: A read error may explain this, as a much larger clone is one base away. The rearrangement links TRBV20-1 to TRBJ1-2; D uncertain. CDR3 length: 10 residues. Looked up from germline, CDR1 is DFQATT and CDR2 is SNEGSKA (reference sequence). The CDR3 region is CSATGYGYSF. CDR3 nucleotides: TGCAGTGCTACGGGGTATGGCTACTCCTTC.

This clonotype showed up many times. V and J are TRBV5-1 and TRBJ1-5, with D perhaps matching TRBD1 (5 bases). Germline V lookup: CDR1 SGHRS, CDR2 YFSETQ. The CDR3 is 14 residues long. V was clipped by 0 bases and J by 5 bases, with 9 bases between them. In nucleotides, the CDR3 is TGCGCCAGCAGCTTGGTGGGGGGGGATCAGCCCCAGCATTTT. It codes for CASSLVGGDQPQHF.